What follows are 31 T cell receptor beta chains derived from one specimen sequenced in a study of T cell changes during pregnancy in multiple sclerosis. Using immunoSEQ multiplex PCR, the repertoire was profiled, and TCRdb retains in-frame clones only, with some absent. The sample has about 77,000 clones; 70% to 90% are singletons. Sequencing used peripheral blood, obtained before pregnancy. The source of these receptors is a female donor with multiple sclerosis, enrolled in a pregnancy study.

A few counts support this clone. The genes are TRBV12-5 and TRBJ1-4; no definite D call. V lost 7 bases to trimming and J lost 9 bases, with 15 bases between them. Germline V gene data show CDR1 as LGHNT and CDR2 as FRNRAP. CDR3 size: 13 residues. This chain's CDR3 is CASANRPAQKLFF. For the CDR3, the DNA is TGTGCTAGTGCCAACAGACCGGCCCAAAAACTGTTTTTT.

This clone was counted a few times. The genes are TRBV29-1 and TRBJ1-1, with D perhaps matching TRBD1 (6 bases). In germline, CDR1 is SQVTM, CDR2 ANQGSEA. The V gene lost 7 bases and the J gene lost 11 bases, with 14 bases spanning the gap. CDR3 length equals 10 residues. Here the CDR3 reads CSGNRVAAFF. The CDR3 nucleotides are TGCAGCGGGAACAGGGTGGCGGCTTTCTTT.

The V call is TRBV11-3, the J call TRBJ2-3; 10 bases agree with TRBD2. The CDR3 is 15 residues long. The J segment lost 1 base and the V segment lost 4 bases, leaving 2 bases of the junction unmatched. Germline assignment: CDR1 SGHNT and CDR2 YENEEA. CDR3 residues: CASSSSGGRTDTQYF. CDR3 nucleotide sequence: TGTGCCAGCAGCTCTAGCGGGGGACGCACAGATACGCAGTATTTT.

This chain joins TRBV2 and TRBJ1-6, with TRBD1 identical over 7 bases. CDR3 length: 15 amino acids. V shed 6 bases and J 5 bases; nucleotides not matched to a gene: 7. CDR1 is SNHLY, CDR2 FYNNEI, per germline. CDR3 sequence: CASRDGQANNSPLHF. CDR3 sequence (DNA): TGTGCCAGCAGAGACGGACAGGCAAATAATTCACCCCTCCACTTT.

The chain joins TRBV28 to TRBJ1-2; D unclear. The CDR3 is made up of 13 amino acids. Germline V gene sequence: CDR1 MDHEN, CDR2 SYDVKM. Trimming took off 6 bases at V and 4 bases at J, with 12 bases between the two ends. CDR3 DNA: TGTGCCAGCAGCCGGAGGGTTAGCTATGGCTACACCTTC. This translates into CASSRRVSYGYTF.

This clone was recorded only once. V usage is TRBV7-3 and J usage is TRBJ2-1; a possible D gene is TRBD2 (6 bases). CDR1 and CDR2 from the germline V gene are SGHTA and FQGTGA. The CDR3 is 15 amino acids. The germline V and J ends were trimmed by 5 bases and 4 bases, with 15 bases remaining between them. The CDR3 is CASSPSVAGYNEQFF. For the CDR3, the DNA is TGTGCCAGCAGCCCTAGTGTGGCGGGGTACAATGAGCAGTTCTTC.

The gene calls are TRBV5-4 and TRBJ1-6; no clear D gene. The CDR3 loop spans 13 amino acids. The germline V gene encodes CDR1 SGHNT and CDR2 YYREEE (reference sequence). V lost 2 bases to trimming and J lost 9 bases, with 9 bases between them. The CDR3 reads CASSLRTASPLHF. CDR3 coding DNA: TGTGCCAGCAGCTTAAGGACTGCTTCACCCCTCCACTTT.

The CDR3 region has the DNA TGCGCCAGCAGCCAAGACTGGCCGGGACACAACACAGATACGCAGTATTTT. Amino acids: CASSQDWPGHNTDTQYF. The chain employs TRBV4-3 and TRBJ2-3, with D possibly matching TRBD1 (6 bases). Germline V gene lookup returns CDR1 LGHNA and CDR2 YSLEER. Between the trimmed V and J ends, which lost 0 bases and 2 bases, there was a span of 15 bases. The length of the CDR3 is 17 residues.

The chain couples TRBV23-1 to TRBJ1-1; 9 positions agree with TRBD1. TRBV23-1 qualifies as an ORF whose function is uncertain. CDR3 length: 20 amino acids. Trimming removed 4 bases from V and 0 bases from J; junction bases left unmatched: 18. The CDR3 protein is CASSLTYRGRRAKMNTEAFF. Written as DNA, the CDR3 is TGCGCCAGCAGTCTTACCTACAGGGGGCGCAGGGCAAAAATGAACACTGAAGCTTTCTTT.

In DNA, the CDR3 is TGCGCCAGCAGTGCGGGGTCCTCTGGGGCCAACGTCCTGACTTTC. Translation: CASSAGSSGANVLTF. V is TRBV10-1 and J is TRBJ2-6; maybe TRBD2 (5 bases). The V end lost 4 bases, the J end lost 0 bases, and 7 bases lay between the germline ends. There are 15 residues in the CDR3. The germline V gene encodes CDR1 WNHNN and CDR2 SYGVQD (reference sequence).

The chain carries TRBV28 and TRBJ2-7; D gene uncertain. From germline, CDR1 is MDHEN and CDR2 SYDVKM. CDR3 size: 14 residues. V lost 4 bases to trimming and J lost 0 bases, with 10 bases between them. CDR3: CASSSPGNSYEQYF. The CDR3 DNA reads as TGTGCCAGCAGTTCCCCCGGTAACTCCTACGAGCAGTACTTC. The whole variable domain, filled in from reference TRBV28 and TRBJ2-7, reads DVKVTQSSRYLVKRTGEKVFLECVQDMDHENMFWYRQDPGLGLRLIYFSYDVKMKEKGDIPEGYSVSREKKERFSLILESASTNQTSMYLCASSSPGNSYEQYFGPGTRLTVT.

About this clone itself: This sample also contains other DNA sequences that code for the same CDR3. V gene TRBV6-4 combines with J gene TRBJ2-1; 14 bases are a match to TRBD2. CDR3 length: 15 residues. Per the germline V gene, CDR1 is MRHNA and CDR2 is SNTAGT. The junction had 2 bases not matched to a gene; V was cut back by 3 bases and J by 7 bases. CDR3 loop: CASSERLAGGNEQFF. CDR3 bases: TGTGCCAGCAGTGAGCGACTAGCGGGGGGGAATGAGCAGTTCTTC.

The genes are TRBV28 and TRBJ2-1; 9 bases agree with TRBD1. V gave up 8 bases and J gave up 5 bases; unmatched junction bases: 16. CDR1 and CDR2 from the germline V gene are MDHEN and SYDVKM. There are 17 residues in the CDR3. The CDR3 bases are TGTGCCAGCCTAGACCCCCCGGGACAGGGTAAGAACAATGAGCAGTTCTTC. Translated: CASLDPPGQGKNNEQFF. The variable domain in full, with the rest retrieved from reference TRBV28 and TRBJ2-1, is DVKVTQSSRYLVKRTGEKVFLECVQDMDHENMFWYRQDPGLGLRLIYFSYDVKMKEKGDIPEGYSVSREKKERFSLILESASTNQTSMYLCASLDPPGQGKNNEQFFGPGTRLTVL.

The rearrangement uses TRBV19 and TRBJ1-5; 7 bases line up with TRBD1. The CDR3 is made up of 18 amino acids. V lost 3 bases, J lost 3 bases, and 14 bases stayed unmatched. Germline V gene sequence: CDR1 LNHDA, CDR2 SQIVND (reference sequence). The CDR3 reads CASSMMLGTDIPNQPQHF. The CDR3, as DNA: TGTGCCAGTAGTATGATGCTTGGGACAGATATCCCCAATCAGCCCCAGCATTTT.

V and J are TRBV7-3 and TRBJ2-7; 7 bases are shared with TRBD1. CDR1 is SGHTA and CDR2 is FQGTGA in the germline V gene. The ends lost 5 bases at V and 9 bases at J; junction bases unmatched: 7. This CDR3 is 12 amino acids long. The CDR3 loop is CASSLMTGMQYF. CDR3 DNA sequence: TGTGCCAGCAGCCTCATGACAGGGATGCAGTACTTC.

The chain joins TRBV7-2 to TRBJ2-1; perhaps TRBD2 as D (5 bases). Germline assignment: CDR1 SGHTA and CDR2 FQGNSA. The CDR3 contains 15 residues. Trimming pared 3 bases from V and 4 bases from J, leaving 13 bases between. The CDR3 DNA reads TGTGCCAGCAGCTTGGGTCTAGCAGTTTACAATGAGCAGTTCTTC. As protein: CASSLGLAVYNEQFF.

The chain recombines TRBV9 with TRBJ2-7; possibly TRBD2 for D (6 bases). V lost 4 bases and J 5 bases, leaving 10 bases between the germline ends. The CDR3 extends over 12 amino acids. Per the germline V gene, CDR1 is SGDLS and CDR2 is YYNGEE. The CDR3 here is CASSYGGDEQYF. In DNA, the CDR3 is TGTGCCAGCAGCTATGGAGGGGACGAGCAGTACTTC.

The V and J genes are TRBV11-2 and TRBJ1-2, with D tentatively TRBD1 (5 bases). The germline CDR1 and CDR2 sequences are SGHAT and FQNNGV. This CDR3 is 17 amino acids long. Trimming pared 5 bases from V and 2 bases from J, leaving 21 bases between. The CDR3 coding sequence is TGTGCCAGCAGCCTCTTCTCCCGGGGGGAAGGGAACTATGGCTACACCTTC. It is translated as CASSLFSRGEGNYGYTF.

The CDR3 sequence is CASSPNSGGHNEQFF. The CDR3 region has the DNA TGCGCCAGCAGCCCTAATAGCGGGGGTCACAATGAGCAGTTCTTC. V gene TRBV4-1 combines with J gene TRBJ2-1; TRBD2 aligns across 9 bases. V lost 4 bases to trimming and J lost 5 bases; unmatched junction nucleotides: 6. The V gene's germline CDR1 is MGHRA and CDR2 YSYEKL. The CDR3 loop spans 15 amino acids.

The chain links TRBV7-3 to TRBJ2-1; possible D gene TRBD2, 6 bases. Trimming took off 2 bases at V and 4 bases at J, with 12 bases between the two ends. Germline V gene data show CDR1 as SGHTA and CDR2 as FQGTGA. This CDR3 contains 15 residues. The CDR3, as DNA: TGTGCCAGCAGCTTAGGGGTAAGCGGGTACAATGAGCAGTTCTTC. Amino acid sequence: CASSLGVSGYNEQFF.

The chain links TRBV5-5 to TRBJ1-6, with 9 bases fitting TRBD1. Trimming took 2 bases from V and 8 from J; bases not matched to a gene: 14. The CDR3 length is 18 residues. Germline CDR1 and CDR2: SGHKS and YYEKEE (reference sequence). CDR3 amino acids: CASSFRDRDFSGDSPLHF. DNA for the CDR3: TGTGCCAGCAGCTTCCGGGACAGGGACTTTTCCGGGGATTCACCCCTCCACTTT.

This chain connects TRBV19 to TRBJ2-5; 9 positions match TRBD2. The CDR3 covers 16 residues. Germline V CDR1 and CDR2: LNHDA, SQIVND (reference sequence). V was clipped by 6 bases and J by 4 bases; unmatched bases: 12. CDR3 protein: CASSYTAGGPGETQYF. The CDR3 nucleotides read TGTGCCAGTAGCTATACGGCGGGGGGGCCGGGAGAGACCCAGTACTTC.

This chain connects TRBV19 to TRBJ1-6, with unresolved D. Germline CDR1 is LNHDA and CDR2 is SQIVND (reference sequence). The CDR3 totals 15 residues. Trimming pared 5 bases from V and 2 bases from J, leaving 10 bases between. In DNA form, the CDR3 reads TGTGCCAGTAGTCCTCGAGGAACCTATAATTCACCCCTCCACTTT. It specifies CASSPRGTYNSPLHF.

This rearrangement joins TRBV4-1 to TRBJ2-5; TRBD2 agrees at 7 bases. The CDR3 consists of 16 residues. V lost 4 bases, J lost 0 bases, and 8 bases stayed unmatched. In germline, CDR1 is MGHRA, CDR2 YSYEKL. CDR3 coding DNA: TGCGCCAGCAGCCCTTCGATCGGGGGGTACCAAGAGACCCAGTACTTC. Its protein product is CASSPSIGGYQETQYF.

The V and J genes are TRBV7-8 and TRBJ1-2; 9 bases map to TRBD1. The germline V gene has CDR1 SGHVS and CDR2 FQNEAQ. The CDR3 loop spans 14 amino acids. The V and J ends lost 5 bases and 8 bases, in that order; junction bases with no gene match: 9. CDR3: CASSLGTGFLGYTF. The DNA for the CDR3 is TGTGCCAGCAGCCTAGGGACAGGGTTTTTGGGCTACACCTTC.

The V and J genes are TRBV5-4 and TRBJ2-7, with 8 bases aligning to TRBD1. This CDR3 is 14 amino acids long. Trimming at V came to 3 bases and at J to 2 bases, leaving 4 bases not matched to a gene. CDR1 SGHNT and CDR2 YYREEE come from the germline V gene (reference sequence). As DNA, the CDR3 is TGTGCCAGCAGCTCGGTGACAGGGGCCTACGAGCAGTACTTC. Translated: CASSSVTGAYEQYF. Full variable domain (outside the CDR3, taken from reference TRBV5-4 and TRBJ2-7): ETGVTQSPTHLIKTRGQQVTLRCSSQSGHNTVSWYQQALGQGPQFIFQYYREEENGRGNFPPRFSGLQFPNYSSELNVNALELDDSALYLCASSSVTGAYEQYFGPGTRLTVT.

The rearrangement uses TRBV7-9 and TRBJ1-2; D is unresolved. Germline V lookup: CDR1 SEHNR, CDR2 FQNEAQ (reference sequence). V lost 0 bases and J 8 bases, leaving 16 bases between the germline ends. The CDR3 runs to 15 residues. The CDR3: CASSLAFDGVRGYTF. CDR3 nucleotides: TGTGCCAGCAGCTTAGCTTTCGATGGAGTGCGCGGCTACACCTTC. Full variable domain (outside the CDR3, taken from reference TRBV7-9 and TRBJ1-2): DTGVSQNPRHKITKRGQNVTFRCDPISEHNRLYWYRQTLGQGPEFLTYFQNEAQLEKSRLLSDRFSAERPKGSFSTLEIQRTEQGDSAMYLCASSLAFDGVRGYTFGSGTRLTVV.

The chain recombines TRBV7-9 with TRBJ2-7, with 7 bases fitting TRBD2. Germline CDR1 SEHNR, CDR2 FQNEAQ (reference sequence). The trim removed 7 bases at V and 6 bases at J, leaving 15 bases unmatched. There are 15 residues in the CDR3. The CDR3: CASTGTLGLVLEQYF. CDR3 nucleotide sequence: TGTGCCAGCACTGGAACTCTTGGACTAGTCCTCGAGCAGTACTTC.

V is TRBV27 and J is TRBJ2-5; D is possibly TRBD1 (6 bases). V gave up 3 bases and J gave up 1 base, with 15 bases separating them. The CDR3 is 16 residues long. CDR1 is MNHEY and CDR2 is SMNVEV in the germline V gene (reference sequence). The CDR3 DNA is TGTGCCAGCAGTTTGAGGGTTGGACAGCTCCAAGAGACCCAGTACTTC. Translated, it gives CASSLRVGQLQETQYF.

The chain combines TRBV29-1 with TRBJ2-5; no reliable D call. V gave up 1 base and J gave up 9 bases, with 12 bases separating them. The CDR3 runs 12 residues. The germline V gene encodes CDR1 SQVTM and CDR2 ANQGSEA. CDR3 sequence: CSVEGGFGPQYF. The CDR3 DNA is TGCAGCGTTGAAGGAGGATTTGGTCCCCAGTACTTC.

This clone was recorded a few times. The chain joins TRBV29-1 to TRBJ2-7, with D perhaps matching TRBD1 (5 bases). The V end was cut by 6 bases, the J end by 7 bases, with 16 bases between. CDR3 size: 12 residues. Looked up from germline, CDR1 is SQVTM and CDR2 is ANQGSEA. CDR3 region: CSVSPQGEEQYF. The CDR3, as DNA: TGCAGCGTATCACCCCAGGGTGAAGAGCAGTACTTC.